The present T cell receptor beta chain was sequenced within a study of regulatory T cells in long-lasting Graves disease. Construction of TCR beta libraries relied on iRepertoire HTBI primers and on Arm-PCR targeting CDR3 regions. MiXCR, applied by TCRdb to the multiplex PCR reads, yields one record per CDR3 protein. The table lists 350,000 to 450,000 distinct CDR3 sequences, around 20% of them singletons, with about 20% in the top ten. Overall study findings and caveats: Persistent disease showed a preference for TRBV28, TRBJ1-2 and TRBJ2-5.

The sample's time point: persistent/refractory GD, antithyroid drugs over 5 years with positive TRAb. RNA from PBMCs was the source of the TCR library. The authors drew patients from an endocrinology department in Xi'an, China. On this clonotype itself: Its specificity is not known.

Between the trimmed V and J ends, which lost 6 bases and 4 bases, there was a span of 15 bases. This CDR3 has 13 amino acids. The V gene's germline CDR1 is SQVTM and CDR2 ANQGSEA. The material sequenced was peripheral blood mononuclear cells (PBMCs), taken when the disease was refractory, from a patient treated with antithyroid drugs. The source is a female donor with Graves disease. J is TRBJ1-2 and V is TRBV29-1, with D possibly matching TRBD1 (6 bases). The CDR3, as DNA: TGCAGCGTGCACACAGGGCAGGGCTATGGCTACACCTTC. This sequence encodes CSVHTGQGYGYTF.